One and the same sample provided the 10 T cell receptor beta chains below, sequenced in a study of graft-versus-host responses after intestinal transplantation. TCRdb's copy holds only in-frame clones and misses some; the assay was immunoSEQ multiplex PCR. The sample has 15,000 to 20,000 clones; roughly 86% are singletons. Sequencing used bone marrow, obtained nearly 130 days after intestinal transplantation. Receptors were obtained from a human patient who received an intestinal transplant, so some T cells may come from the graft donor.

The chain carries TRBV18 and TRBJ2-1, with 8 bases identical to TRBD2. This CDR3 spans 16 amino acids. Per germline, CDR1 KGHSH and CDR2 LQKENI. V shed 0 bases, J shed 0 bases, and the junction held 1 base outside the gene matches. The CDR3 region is CASSPPSGSSYNEQFF. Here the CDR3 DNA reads TGTGCCAGCTCACCACCGAGCGGGAGCTCCTACAATGAGCAGTTCTTC.

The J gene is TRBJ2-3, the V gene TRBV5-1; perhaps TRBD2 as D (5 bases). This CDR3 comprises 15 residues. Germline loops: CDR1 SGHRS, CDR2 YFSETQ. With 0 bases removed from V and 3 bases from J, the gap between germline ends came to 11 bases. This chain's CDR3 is CASSLVGLRTDTQYF. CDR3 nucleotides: TGCGCCAGCAGCTTGGTTGGACTTAGGACAGATACGCAGTATTTT.

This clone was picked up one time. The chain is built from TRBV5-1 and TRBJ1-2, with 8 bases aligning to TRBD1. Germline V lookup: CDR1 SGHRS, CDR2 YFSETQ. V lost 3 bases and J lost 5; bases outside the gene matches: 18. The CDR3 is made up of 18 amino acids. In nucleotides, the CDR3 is TGCGCCAGCAGCTCGGATACAGGGGGAGCTTTATCCGGATATGGCTACACCTTC. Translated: CASSSDTGGALSGYGYTF.

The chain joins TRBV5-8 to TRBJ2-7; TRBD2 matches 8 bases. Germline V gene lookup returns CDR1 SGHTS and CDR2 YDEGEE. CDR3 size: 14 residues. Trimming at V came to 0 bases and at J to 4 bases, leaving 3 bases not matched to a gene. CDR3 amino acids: CASSLGGGTYEQYF. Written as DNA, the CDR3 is TGTGCCAGCAGCTTGGGCGGGGGGACTTACGAGCAGTACTTC.

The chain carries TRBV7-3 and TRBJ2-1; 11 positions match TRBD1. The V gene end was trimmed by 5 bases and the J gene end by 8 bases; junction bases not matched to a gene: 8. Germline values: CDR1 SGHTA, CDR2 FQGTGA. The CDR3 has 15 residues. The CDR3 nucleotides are TGTGCCAGCAGCCTCGGACAGGGGGCGGGTTATGAGCAGTTCTTC. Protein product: CASSLGQGAGYEQFF.

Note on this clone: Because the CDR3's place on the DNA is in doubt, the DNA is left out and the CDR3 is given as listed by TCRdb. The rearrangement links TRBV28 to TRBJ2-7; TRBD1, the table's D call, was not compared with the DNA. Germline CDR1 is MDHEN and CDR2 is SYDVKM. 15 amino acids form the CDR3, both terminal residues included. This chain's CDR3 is CASSFLAGGSYEQYF.

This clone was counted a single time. Here the CDR3 reads CASSPRKGPLLTADNEQFF. The CDR3 nucleotides are TGTGCCAGCAGTCCTCGGAAAGGGCCTCTCTTAACTGCGGACAATGAGCAGTTCTTC. The chain is built from TRBV2 and TRBJ2-1; D not resolved. CDR1 and CDR2 (germline): SNHLY, FYNNEI. The CDR3 runs to 19 residues. Trimming stripped 5 bases from V and 5 bases from J, with 28 bases between.

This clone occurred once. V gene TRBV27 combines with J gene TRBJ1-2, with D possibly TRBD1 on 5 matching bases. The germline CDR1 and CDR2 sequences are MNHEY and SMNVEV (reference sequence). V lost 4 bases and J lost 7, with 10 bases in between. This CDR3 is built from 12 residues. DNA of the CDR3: TGTGCCAGCAGTTCGGGACCCTTTGGCTACACCTTC. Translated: CASSSGPFGYTF.

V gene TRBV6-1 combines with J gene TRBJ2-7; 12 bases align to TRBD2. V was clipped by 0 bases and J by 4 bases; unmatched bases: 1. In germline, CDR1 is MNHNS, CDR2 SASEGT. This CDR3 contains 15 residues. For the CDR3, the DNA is TGTGCCAGCAGTGAAGCGACTAGCGGGAGTTACGAGCAGTACTTC. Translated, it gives CASSEATSGSYEQYF.

CDR3 sequence (DNA): TGTGCCAGCAGCGTAGGGCAGGCTACCGGGGAGCTGTTTTTT. It translates to CASSVGQATGELFF. The genes are TRBV9 and TRBJ2-2; D remains unclear. CDR1 and CDR2 from the germline V gene are SGDLS and YYNGEE. The CDR3 extends over 14 amino acids. The V gene lost 0 bases and the J gene lost 5 bases, with 8 bases spanning the gap.